Ten or more counts support the clone carrying this TCR beta chain. This entry is derived from a study of T cells in Graves' hyperthyroidism and ophthalmopathy. CDR3 length: 12 amino acids. V shed 4 bases and J shed 2 bases, with 6 bases lying between them. In germline, CDR1 is SGHNT, CDR2 YENEEA. Amplified TCR beta CDR3 regions derived from RNA transcripts. The HTBI primer set served for first-round RT-PCR of the TCR CDR3. TCRdb recomputed calls from the multiplex PCR reads with MiXCR, one row per CDR3 protein. Of around 520,000 distinct CDR3 sequences in the sample, around 15% are singletons; the top ten hold about a sixth.

The chain is built from TRBV11-3 and TRBJ2-7; D is unresolved. Source material: blood. The receptor comes from a woman between 18 and 29 years old with Graves' hyperthyroidism. The CDR3 sequence is CASSSTPYEQYF. The DNA of the CDR3 is TGTGCCAGCAGCTCCACTCCCTACGAGCAGTACTTC. Full variable domain (remainder filled in from reference TRBV11-3 and TRBJ2-7): EAGVVQSPRYKIIEKKQPVAFWCNPISGHNTLYWYLQNLGQGPELLIRYENEEAVDDSQLPKDRFSAERLKGVDSTLKIQPAELGDSAVYLCASSSTPYEQYFGPGTRLTVT.